This T cell receptor beta chain was retrieved from a study of cytomegalovirus exposure and HLA in healthy donors. Study-wide findings and caveats: Owing to their indistinguishability, certain V segments, notably TRBV6-2 and TRBV6-3, were excluded. Later examination showed HLA-associated TCR beta chains had greater clonal expansion than equally common others.

Losses at the gene ends were 2 bases for V and 7 bases for J; bases not matched to a gene: 9. This CDR3 contains 16 residues. From germline, CDR1 is MNHEY and CDR2 SVGAGI. In the PCR, 60 Vbeta and 13 Jbeta primers were used. Profiled with immunoSEQ multiplex PCR; TCRdb holds only in-frame clones, not every one. In the table there are 100,000 to 150,000 clones, around 72% of which are singletons. Turning to this clone: Its antigen is not known.

The specimen was PBMCs. This clonotype was sampled from a man in his fifties or sixties in good health and CMV-seropositive. J is TRBJ2-1 and V is TRBV6-5; 9 positions agree with TRBD1. The CDR3 here is CASSYGPPGQGNEQFF. The CDR3 nucleotides read TGTGCCAGCAGTTACGGGCCCCCGGGACAGGGAAATGAGCAGTTCTTC.